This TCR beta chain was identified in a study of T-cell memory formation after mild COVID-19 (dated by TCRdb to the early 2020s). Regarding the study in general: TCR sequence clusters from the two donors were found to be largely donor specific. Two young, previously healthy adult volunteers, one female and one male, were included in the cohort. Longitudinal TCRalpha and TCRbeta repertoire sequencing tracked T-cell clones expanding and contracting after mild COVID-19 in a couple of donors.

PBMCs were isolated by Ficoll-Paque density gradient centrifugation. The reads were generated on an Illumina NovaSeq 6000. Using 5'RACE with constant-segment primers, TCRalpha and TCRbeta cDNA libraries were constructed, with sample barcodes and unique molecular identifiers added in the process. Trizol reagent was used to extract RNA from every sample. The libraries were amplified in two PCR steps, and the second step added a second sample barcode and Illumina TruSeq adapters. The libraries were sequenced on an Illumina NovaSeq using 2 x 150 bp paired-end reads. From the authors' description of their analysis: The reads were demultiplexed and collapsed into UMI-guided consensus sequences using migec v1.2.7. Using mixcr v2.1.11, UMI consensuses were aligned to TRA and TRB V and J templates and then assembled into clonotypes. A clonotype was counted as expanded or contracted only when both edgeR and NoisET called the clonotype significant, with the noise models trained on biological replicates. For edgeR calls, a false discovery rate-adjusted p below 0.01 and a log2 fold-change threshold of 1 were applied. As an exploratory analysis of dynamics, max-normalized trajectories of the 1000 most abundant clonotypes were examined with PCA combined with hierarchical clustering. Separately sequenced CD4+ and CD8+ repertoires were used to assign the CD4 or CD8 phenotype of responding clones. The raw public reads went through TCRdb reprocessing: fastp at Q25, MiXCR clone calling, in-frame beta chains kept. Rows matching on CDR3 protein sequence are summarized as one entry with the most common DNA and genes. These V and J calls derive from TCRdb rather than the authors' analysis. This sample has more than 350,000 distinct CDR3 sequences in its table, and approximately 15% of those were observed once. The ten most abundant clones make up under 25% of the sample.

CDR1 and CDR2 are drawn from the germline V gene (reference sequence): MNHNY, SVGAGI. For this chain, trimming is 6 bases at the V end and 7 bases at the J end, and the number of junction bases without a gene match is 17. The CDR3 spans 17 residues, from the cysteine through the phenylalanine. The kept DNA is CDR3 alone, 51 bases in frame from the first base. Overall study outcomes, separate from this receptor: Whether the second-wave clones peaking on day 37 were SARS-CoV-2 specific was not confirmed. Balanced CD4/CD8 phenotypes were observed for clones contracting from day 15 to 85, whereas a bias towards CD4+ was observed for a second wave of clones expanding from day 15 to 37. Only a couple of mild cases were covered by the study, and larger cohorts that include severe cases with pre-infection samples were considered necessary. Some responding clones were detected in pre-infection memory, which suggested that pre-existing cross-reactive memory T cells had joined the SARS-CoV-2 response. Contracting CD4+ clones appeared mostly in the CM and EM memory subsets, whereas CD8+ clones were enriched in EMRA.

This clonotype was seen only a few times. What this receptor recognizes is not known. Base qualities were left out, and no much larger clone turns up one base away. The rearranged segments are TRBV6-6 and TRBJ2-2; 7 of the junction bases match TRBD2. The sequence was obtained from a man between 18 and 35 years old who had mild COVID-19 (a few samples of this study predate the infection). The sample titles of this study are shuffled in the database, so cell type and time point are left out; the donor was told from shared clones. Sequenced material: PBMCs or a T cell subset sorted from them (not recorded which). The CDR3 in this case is CASRTWRWALAVGELFF. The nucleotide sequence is TGTGCCAGCAGGACCTGGAGGTGGGCCCTAGCGGTCGGGGAGCTGTTTTTT.